This entry is about one T cell receptor (beta chain). Documented time point: peripheral blood 6 weeks after treatment start. The source of the sample is a study of PD-L1 blockade in urothelial cancer. Study as a whole: Treatment start was followed by blood analysis at 3 weeks (second dose) and again at 6 weeks.

The repertoire was sequenced with immunoSEQ multiplex PCR; TCRdb's copy has only in-frame clones and lacks some. The repertoire includes around 100,000 clones, approximately 90% of them detected once, and around 4% sits in the top ten. Trimming left V 0 bases short and J 2 bases short, with 8 bases between. This CDR3 comprises 14 residues. Per germline, CDR1 SGHRS and CDR2 YFSETQ. The chain has TRBV5-1 and TRBJ2-5, with a weak D call TRBD1 (5 bases). Sequenced here: PBMCs, sampled around atezolizumab (anti-PD-L1) treatment. The TCR was taken from a man aged 55 to 69 with urothelial cancer. The CDR3 bases are TGCGCCAGCAGCTTGGGGGCAGGGCAAGAGACCCAGTACTTC. This translates into CASSLGAGQETQYF.